Shown below are 22 T cell receptor beta chains from a single sample sequenced in a study of OX40 agonist ivuxolimab in advanced cancers. Sequencing used immunoSEQ multiplex PCR; TCRdb keeps in-frame clones, though not all of them. The sample carries about 36,000 clones, 74% recorded once. Sequenced material: CD4+ or CD8+ T cells sorted from blood, taken in a trial of the OX40 agonist ivuxolimab. Receptors originate from an adult with an advanced solid tumor such as melanoma, head and neck, liver or kidney cancer.

This clone was recorded many times. The CDR3 reads CASSYNPRGRTEGYTF. DNA of the CDR3: TGTGCCAGCAGTTACAACCCCAGGGGGCGCACGGAGGGCTACACCTTC. This chain connects TRBV6-5 to TRBJ1-2; 8 bases line up with TRBD1. Losses at the gene ends were 2 bases for V and 8 bases for J; bases not matched to a gene: 13. CDR1 and CDR2 (germline): MNHEY, SVGAGI. The CDR3 has 16 residues.

V is TRBV10-3 and J is TRBJ2-7; possible D gene TRBD1, 6 bases. The V and J ends lost 6 bases and 4 bases respectively, with 16 bases between them. The V gene's germline CDR1 is ENHRY and CDR2 SYGVKD. CDR3 length equals 14 residues. The CDR3: CAISTSDRKYEQYF. The CDR3 DNA reads as TGTGCCATCAGCACTTCCGACAGGAAATACGAGCAGTACTTC.

The rearrangement links TRBV27 to TRBJ1-1; D is ambiguous. V was cut by 7 bases and J by 3 bases, with 9 bases left in between. CDR1 and CDR2 (germline): MNHEY, SMNVEV (reference sequence). The CDR3 consists of 12 residues. The CDR3 spells CASKDPDTEAFF. DNA of the CDR3: TGTGCCAGCAAAGACCCTGACACTGAAGCTTTCTTT.

This rearrangement joins TRBV4-1 to TRBJ1-3; possible D gene TRBD1, 6 bases. This CDR3 contains 14 residues. The V and J ends lost 2 bases and 8 bases respectively, with 13 bases between them. Germline V gene data show CDR1 as MGHRA and CDR2 as YSYEKL. The CDR3 protein is CASSQQGTGYTIYF. The DNA of the CDR3 is TGCGCCAGCAGCCAACAGGGGACGGGGTACACCATATATTTT.

The V and J genes are TRBV5-1 and TRBJ1-4; 7 bases align to TRBD1. Germline CDR1 is SGHRS and CDR2 is YFSETQ. The CDR3 contains 14 residues. Trimming cost V 6 bases and J 8 bases; bases outside gene matches: 10. The CDR3 protein is CASTTGTATEKLFF. The CDR3 DNA reads as TGCGCCAGCACAACCGGGACAGCGACCGAAAAACTGTTTTTT.

CDR3 region: CASSYTTDTQYF. CDR3 coding DNA: TGTGCCAGCAGTTATACTACAGATACGCAGTATTTT. This chain uses TRBV7-9 with TRBJ2-3; D unresolved. Trimming cost V 6 bases and J 3 bases, with 7 bases left between them. Germline loops: CDR1 SEHNR, CDR2 FQNEAQ (reference sequence). The CDR3 sequence is 12 residues long.

This chain connects TRBV7-2 to TRBJ1-5; D is possibly TRBD1 (6 bases). The ends were cut back, 3 bases at V and 1 base at J, with 10 bases in the middle. Germline V gives CDR1 SGHTA, CDR2 FQGNSA. The CDR3 totals 15 residues. The CDR3 DNA sequence: TGTGCCAGCAGCTTCGCAGGGGTCAGCAATCAGCCCCAGCATTTT. Its protein is CASSFAGVSNQPQHF.

The chain couples TRBV5-1 to TRBJ1-2; TRBD1 might be the D (5 bases). Germline loops: CDR1 SGHRS, CDR2 YFSETQ. The CDR3 spans 13 residues. Deletions cut 0 bases from V and 11 bases from J, with 14 bases between. The CDR3 nucleotides are TGCGCCAGCAGCTTGGCGGGCAGGGCGGAATACACCTTC. Its protein product is CASSLAGRAEYTF.

The rearrangement uses TRBV4-2 and TRBJ2-5; D assignment may be TRBD1 or TRBD2 (5 bases each). Germline CDR1 and CDR2: LGHNA and YNFKEQ. V was shortened by 4 bases and J by 2 bases, with 20 bases between the two germline ends. The CDR3 is made up of 17 amino acids. The CDR3 protein is CASSLGVRGVSQETQYF. CDR3 DNA: TGTGCCAGCAGCCTAGGTGTTAGAGGGGTTTCGCAAGAGACCCAGTACTTC.

The chain couples TRBV11-2 to TRBJ1-1; 7 nucleotides match TRBD1. The CDR3 runs 16 residues. V shed 5 bases, J shed 6 bases, and the junction held 15 bases outside the gene matches. The germline V gene has CDR1 SGHAT and CDR2 FQNNGV. The CDR3 loop is CASSIWVGRGDAEAFF. CDR3 nucleotide sequence: TGTGCCAGCAGCATCTGGGTGGGCAGGGGGGACGCTGAAGCTTTCTTT.

The CDR3 DNA is TGTGCCAGCAGTTACAGACCCGGGCAGGGGCAAGAGACCCAGTACTTC. As protein: CASSYRPGQGQETQYF. J is TRBJ2-5 and V is TRBV6-5; D perhaps matches TRBD1 (6 bases). V shed 2 bases and J shed 2 bases, with 15 bases lying between them. CDR3 length equals 16 residues. In germline, CDR1 is MNHEY, CDR2 SVGAGI.

This chain connects TRBV27 to TRBJ1-2; D might be TRBD1 (5 bases). Trimming left V 5 bases short and J 7 bases short, with 11 bases between. The CDR3 is 12 residues long. The germline gives CDR1 MNHEY, CDR2 SMNVEV (reference sequence). DNA for the CDR3: TGTGCCAGCAGTCCCCAGGGTCTTGGCTACACCTTC. Its protein product is CASSPQGLGYTF.

The chain combines TRBV7-3 with TRBJ1-1; perhaps TRBD1 as D (5 bases). CDR1 and CDR2 from the germline V gene are SGHTA and FQGTGA. V was shortened by 2 bases and J by 4 bases, with 11 bases between the two germline ends. The CDR3 runs 14 residues. This CDR3 reads CASSLAGSGTEAFF. For the CDR3, the DNA is TGTGCCAGCAGCTTAGCAGGGTCGGGCACTGAAGCTTTCTTT.

The V gene is TRBV5-1, the J gene TRBJ1-1, with 10 bases identical to TRBD1. The CDR3 sequence is 15 residues long. The germline V gene encodes CDR1 SGHRS and CDR2 YFSETQ. Trimming removed 1 base from V and 3 bases from J; junction bases left unmatched: 3. For the CDR3, the DNA is TGCGCCAGCAGCTTGAGGACAGGGGGTGACACTGAAGCTTTCTTT. This translates into CASSLRTGGDTEAFF.

This clone was seen a single time. V usage is TRBV5-1 and J usage is TRBJ1-4; 7 nucleotides line up with TRBD1. V gave up 4 bases and J gave up 8 bases; unmatched junction bases: 14. CDR3 length: 16 amino acids. Germline V lookup: CDR1 SGHRS, CDR2 YFSETQ. The CDR3 bases are TGCGCCAGCAGCGTGGGCGCGGGGCAGGGGGGCGAAAAACTGTTTTTT. This translates into CASSVGAGQGGEKLFF. The full variable domain, in which reference TRBV5-1 and TRBJ1-4 provide the parts outside the CDR3, is KAGVTQTPRYLIKTRGQQVTLSCSPISGHRSVSWYQQTPGQGLQFLFEYFSETQRNKGNFPGRFSGRQFSNSRSEMNVSTLELGDSALYLCASSVGAGQGGEKLFFGSGTQLSVL.

The chain is built from TRBV27 and TRBJ1-6, with TRBD1 identical over 7 bases. With V trimmed by 3 bases and J by 1 base, 6 bases remained unmatched. The CDR3 spans 17 residues. Germline V gene data show CDR1 as MNHEY and CDR2 as SMNVEV (reference sequence). The CDR3 here is CASSFSGTASYNSPLHF. The CDR3, as DNA: TGTGCCAGCAGTTTTTCCGGGACAGCTTCCTATAATTCACCCCTCCACTTT.

The count of this clone is one. The V and J genes are TRBV2 and TRBJ2-7; D is perhaps TRBD2 (6 bases). This CDR3 region has 15 residues. Germline values: CDR1 SNHLY, CDR2 FYNNEI. V lost 1 base to trimming and J lost 4 bases, with 14 bases between them. CDR3 in DNA: TGTGCCAGCAGTGAAGAGGGACGGGGGAGATACGAGCAGTACTTC. This codes for CASSEEGRGRYEQYF.

The CDR3 nucleotides read TGCGCCAGCAGCTTGGGAGGGTTAAGCGACGAGCAGTACTTC. It specifies CASSLGGLSDEQYF. This rearrangement joins TRBV5-1 to TRBJ2-7, with D tentatively TRBD2 (5 bases). This CDR3 is built from 14 residues. V was cut by 0 bases and J by 5 bases, with 12 bases left in between. Germline CDR1 reads SGHRS; CDR2 reads YFSETQ.

This clone has only a few counts. The chain carries TRBV5-1 and TRBJ1-2; D possibly corresponds to TRBD1 (5 bases). The V gene's germline CDR1 is SGHRS and CDR2 YFSETQ. Trimming removed 0 bases at V and 5 bases at J, with 14 bases between. This CDR3 has 15 residues. The CDR3 region is CASSLERRQGYGYTF. The CDR3 region has the DNA TGCGCCAGCAGCTTGGAGCGGAGGCAGGGTTATGGCTACACCTTC. The variable domain in full, completed from reference TRBV5-1 and TRBJ1-2, reads KAGVTQTPRYLIKTRGQQVTLSCSPISGHRSVSWYQQTPGQGLQFLFEYFSETQRNKGNFPGRFSGRQFSNSRSEMNVSTLELGDSALYLCASSLERRQGYGYTFGSGTRLTVV.

This clone occurred a few times. This chain joins TRBV5-4 and TRBJ1-1; the D gene is possibly TRBD1 (5 bases). This CDR3 contains 13 residues. Germline V gives CDR1 SGHNT, CDR2 YYREEE (reference sequence). Deletions cut 2 bases from V and 7 bases from J, with 12 bases between. In DNA form, the CDR3 reads TGTGCCAGCAGCTTAGGTGGGACTGGTGAAGCTTTCTTT. Its translation is CASSLGGTGEAFF. Together with reference TRBV5-4 and TRBJ1-1, the CDR3 gives the full variable domain: ETGVTQSPTHLIKTRGQQVTLRCSSQSGHNTVSWYQQALGQGPQFIFQYYREEENGRGNFPPRFSGLQFPNYSSELNVNALELDDSALYLCASSLGGTGEAFFGQGTRLTVV.

J is TRBJ2-5 and V is TRBV4-1; D ambiguous. The CDR3 runs 18 residues. Germline-derived CDR1 and CDR2 are MGHRA and YSYEKL. Trimming shortened V by 0 bases and J by 4 bases, and 21 bases separated the two germline ends. The CDR3 bases are TGCGCCAGCAGCCAAGATAATATGACGACTCTCTGGGGAGAGACCCAGTACTTC. Protein sequence: CASSQDNMTTLWGETQYF.

V and J are TRBV2 and TRBJ1-4; no clear D gene. Deletions cut 5 bases from V and 3 bases from J, with 13 bases between. The CDR3 sequence is 15 residues long. Germline CDR1 SNHLY, CDR2 FYNNEI. CDR3 DNA: TGTGCCAGCAGTAGGTCAAATCGCCCTAATGAAAAACTGTTTTTT. It specifies CASSRSNRPNEKLFF.